This T cell receptor (beta chain) appears in the sequencing data of a study of blood T cell repertoires in COVID-19. The germline gives CDR1 KGHSH, CDR2 LQKENI. The CDR3 covers 15 residues. With V trimmed by 4 bases and J by 5 bases, 8 bases remained unmatched. Measured with immunoSEQ multiplex PCR; TCRdb has only the in-frame clones, and not every one. The repertoire holds 130,000 to 150,000 clones, with around 87% as singletons. The receptor's source is a man in his fifties or sixties who had recovered from COVID-19. The material sequenced was PBMCs or T cells enriched from blood (not recorded which). This chain connects TRBV18 to TRBJ2-3; 8 bases line up with TRBD1. In nucleotides, the CDR3 is TGTGCCAGCTCACAGGGTATCACAGGGGGAGATACGCAGTATTTT. Protein product: CASSQGITGGDTQYF.